This T cell receptor (beta chain) comes out of a study of blood T cell repertoires in COVID-19. Study in general: Samples of COVID-19 (acute and convalescent) were obtained from the United States, Italy and Spain. The cDNA or gDNA used as material had been derived from T cells, B-cell-depleted T cells, or PBMCs.

Original methodology: Amplification of reference gene primers was used by the study to estimate nucleated cell counts. Assay: immunoSEQ multiplex PCR; the TCRdb copy retains only in-frame clones and omits some. V, J and clone size are those of that table, while D and trimming were read from the DNA. The repertoire holds about 160,000 clones, with 82% as singletons. The germline V gene has CDR1 SGDLS and CDR2 YYNGEE. The V end was cut by 0 bases, the J end by 8 bases, with 12 bases between. The CDR3 has 14 amino acids. Material: peripheral blood. The sequence derives from a woman older than 75 with active or convalescent COVID-19. V usage is TRBV9 and J usage is TRBJ2-1; D is possibly TRBD2 (5 bases). CDR3 coding DNA: TGTGCCAGCAGCGTAGCTAGTAGCGCATATGAGCAGTTCTTC. Amino acid sequence: CASSVASSAYEQFF.